The next 17 T cell receptor beta chains were all read from a single sample in a study of cytomegalovirus exposure and HLA in healthy donors. PCR was performed using 60 Vbeta and 13 Jbeta primers. Using immunoSEQ multiplex PCR, the repertoire was profiled, and TCRdb retains in-frame clones only, with some absent. The sample records fewer than 300,000 clones, 80% being singletons. Sequencing used PBMCs. These receptors were obtained from a girl aged 2 to 10 in good health and CMV-seronegative.

The V gene is TRBV5-5, the J gene TRBJ1-5, with TRBD1 identical over 7 bases. The germline V gene has CDR1 SGHKS and CDR2 YYEKEE (reference sequence). The J segment lost 9 bases and the V segment lost 0 bases, leaving 12 bases of the junction unmatched. CDR3 length equals 16 residues. For the CDR3, the DNA is TGTGCCAGCAGCTTGGATTGGGGCAGGGGGGAAAGGCCCCAGCATTTT. Translated, it gives CASSLDWGRGERPQHF.

This chain joins TRBV2 and TRBJ2-7; TRBD1 aligns across 9 bases. Germline V gene lookup returns CDR1 SNHLY and CDR2 FYNNEI. CDR3 size: 13 residues. The V and J ends lost 8 bases and 6 bases, in that order; junction bases with no gene match: 8. In DNA, the CDR3 is TGTGCCAGCGGGGACAGGGCCGTACGCGAGCAGTACTTC. It translates to CASGDRAVREQYF.

This chain joins TRBV11-2 and TRBJ2-7; a weak D match, TRBD2 (5 bases). Germline CDR1 and CDR2: SGHAT and FQNNGV. This CDR3 is 13 amino acids long. The ends were cut back, 3 bases at V and 4 bases at J, with 10 bases in the middle. CDR3 sequence (DNA): TGTGCCAGCAGCTTCGAAGAGGGTTACGAGCAGTACTTC. It translates to CASSFEEGYEQYF.

The chain is built from TRBV13 and TRBJ2-1; D possibly corresponds to TRBD1 (6 bases). Germline lookup yields CDR1 PRHDT and CDR2 FYEKMQ (reference sequence). The V and J ends lost 1 base and 6 bases respectively, with 13 bases between them. The CDR3 is made up of 15 amino acids. Here the CDR3 reads CASSLAPTGPNEQFF. The CDR3 region has the DNA TGTGCCAGCAGCTTAGCCCCGACAGGACCCAATGAGCAGTTCTTC.

CDR3 nucleotides: TGTGCCAGCAGCCTGGACAGAGACTATGGCTACACCTTC. Amino acids: CASSLDRDYGYTF. This rearrangement joins TRBV5-4 to TRBJ1-2; possible D gene TRBD1, 6 bases. From germline, CDR1 is SGHNT and CDR2 YYREEE (reference sequence). CDR3 length equals 13 residues. Deletions cut 4 bases from V and 3 bases from J, with 10 bases between.

The chain has TRBV5-8 and TRBJ2-1; 8 nucleotides match TRBD1. The germline gives CDR1 SGHTS, CDR2 YDEGEE. Trimming removed 1 base from V and 4 bases from J; junction bases left unmatched: 7. The CDR3 loop spans 16 amino acids. The CDR3: CASSLSPGGAYNEQFF. CDR3 coding DNA: TGTGCCAGCAGCTTGTCCCCAGGGGGCGCATACAATGAGCAGTTCTTC.

The V and J genes are TRBV2 and TRBJ2-5, with a possible D match to TRBD1 (5 bases). Deletions cut 5 bases from V and 3 bases from J, with 13 bases between. The CDR3 runs to 14 residues. Per germline, CDR1 SNHLY and CDR2 FYNNEI. CDR3 coding DNA: TGTGCCAGCAGTCCCCAGGGTTCAGAAGAGACCCAGTACTTC. Encoded protein: CASSPQGSEETQYF. The full variable domain, its missing parts supplied by reference TRBV2 and TRBJ2-5, is EPEVTQTPSHQVTQMGQEVILRCVPISNHLYFYWYRQILGQKVEFLVSFYNNEISEKSEIFDDQFSVERPDGSNFTLKIRSTKLEDSAMYFCASSPQGSEETQYFGPGTRLLVL.

The chain joins TRBV5-1 to TRBJ1-3, with a possible D match to TRBD1 (5 bases). Per germline, CDR1 SGHRS and CDR2 YFSETQ. Trimming pared 1 base from V and 6 bases from J, leaving 17 bases between. The CDR3 contains 16 residues. The CDR3 coding sequence is TGCGCCAGCAGCTTGACCCCGCAGGGAAGGGAAAACACCATATATTTT. As protein: CASSLTPQGRENTIYF.

J is TRBJ1-6 and V is TRBV5-6; D not certain. Trimming shortened V by 4 bases and J by 2 bases, and 22 bases separated the two germline ends. The CDR3 totals 19 residues. Germline V gives CDR1 SGHDT, CDR2 YYEEEE. CDR3 nucleotides: TGTGCCAGCAGCACCTATTTTCTGTTGTTGGGCACCTATAATTCACCCCTCCACTTT. Translation gives CASSTYFLLLGTYNSPLHF.

The rearrangement links TRBV9 to TRBJ1-2, with unresolved D. This CDR3 spans 16 amino acids. Trimming cost V 0 bases and J 8 bases, with 20 bases left between them. Looked up from germline, CDR1 is SGDLS and CDR2 is YYNGEE. The CDR3 spells CASSVATRSAGGGYTF. CDR3 in DNA: TGTGCCAGCAGCGTAGCTACTAGATCGGCAGGTGGCGGCTACACCTTC.

This clone was observed a handful of times. J is TRBJ1-1 and V is TRBV25-1, with 7 bases identical to TRBD1. Germline CDR1 and CDR2: MGHDK and SYGVNS. This CDR3 is 16 amino acids long. Trimming at V came to 1 base and at J to 0 bases, leaving 5 bases not matched to a gene. The CDR3 reads CASSEFTQGMNTEAFF. DNA for the CDR3: TGTGCCAGCAGTGAATTCACACAGGGGATGAACACTGAAGCTTTCTTT. The complete variable domain, with remaining parts taken from reference TRBV25-1 and TRBJ1-1, reads EADIYQTPRYLVIGTGKKITLECSQTMGHDKMYWYQQDPGMELHLIHYSYGVNSTEKGDLSSESTVSRIRTEHFPLTLESARPSHTSQYLCASSEFTQGMNTEAFFGQGTRLTVV.

CDR3 amino acids: CASSLHRTANYGYTF. CDR3 bases: TGTGCCAGCAGTTTACATCGGACAGCTAACTATGGCTACACCTTC. V and J are TRBV27 and TRBJ1-2; D possibly corresponds to TRBD1 (6 bases). CDR1 is MNHEY, CDR2 SMNVEV, per germline (reference sequence). The CDR3 is made up of 15 amino acids. V lost 2 bases, J lost 0 bases, and 10 bases lay in between.

The rearrangement uses TRBV7-9 and TRBJ2-7; 7 bases line up with TRBD2. Unmatched junction bases numbered 11, after V lost 1 base and J lost 2 bases. CDR1 and CDR2 (germline): SEHNR, FQNEAQ (reference sequence). CDR3 length equals 17 residues. For the CDR3, the DNA is TGTGCCAGCAGCTTAGACGGAGTTAGCGGGCCTCCCTACGAGCAGTACTTC. It specifies CASSLDGVSGPPYEQYF.

Remarks on this clone: A read error may account for a junction end that differs from germline. The CDR3 coding sequence is TGTGCCTGGGGCCGACTCTGGAGGAAAATTTTT. It codes for CAWGRLWRKIF. The chain couples TRBV30 to TRBJ2-2; tentatively, D is TRBD2 (5 bases). CDR1 and CDR2 (germline): GTSNPN, SVGIG (reference sequence). CDR3 size: 11 residues.

The genes are TRBV18 and TRBJ2-3; no definite D call. Germline CDR1 KGHSH, CDR2 LQKENI. Trimming shortened V by 2 bases and J by 0 bases, and 6 bases separated the two germline ends. This CDR3 has 14 residues. Here the CDR3 DNA reads TGTGCCAGCTCACCAGCGCGGAGCACAGATACGCAGTATTTT. As protein: CASSPARSTDTQYF.

A few counts support this clone. The J gene is TRBJ1-3, the V gene TRBV13, with D uncertain. V was trimmed by 0 bases and J by 0 bases, leaving 12 bases between them. CDR3 size: 17 residues. CDR1 is PRHDT and CDR2 is FYEKMQ in the germline V gene (reference sequence). Written as DNA, the CDR3 is TGTGCCAGCAGCTTAGGCCGTGTATTACTCTCTGGAAACACCATATATTTT. This codes for CASSLGRVLLSGNTIYF.

The chain has TRBV11-3 and TRBJ2-1, with 10 nucleotides matching TRBD2. Unmatched junction bases numbered 13, after V lost 5 bases and J lost 9 bases. The germline gives CDR1 SGHNT, CDR2 YENEEA. The CDR3 is 16 residues long. The CDR3 nucleotides are TGTGCCAGCAGCACGTCCGGGACTAGCGTGTACGGTGAGCAGTTCTTC. Its translation: CASSTSGTSVYGEQFF. The full variable domain, in which reference TRBV11-3 and TRBJ2-1 provide the parts outside the CDR3, is EAGVVQSPRYKIIEKKQPVAFWCNPISGHNTLYWYLQNLGQGPELLIRYENEEAVDDSQLPKDRFSAERLKGVDSTLKIQPAELGDSAVYLCASSTSGTSVYGEQFFGPGTRLTVL.